A selection of T cell receptor beta chains follows, all from one sample in a study of beta chain features in type 1 diabetes. This table comes from immunoSEQ multiplex PCR, and its TCRdb copy is limited to in-frame clones, with some not included. The sample holds about 13,000 clones, 35% to 55% seen once. Sequenced: stem cell memory CD4+ T cells from blood. These receptors all come from a man aged 18 to 35 in good health. The CDR3 runs from the conserved cysteine through the conserved F or W. A D gene is named only where the DNA matches it firmly. A clone size is listed for some rows: how often the clone was seen (once, few, many), or a class if it is expanded.

d_call	v_call	clone_size	j_call	cdr3_nt	cdr3_aa
.	TRBV2	once	TRBJ1-5	TGTGCCAGCGTCCCAAACACGGGGGGCGATCAGCCCCAGCATTTT	CASVPNTGGDQPQHF
TRBD2	TRBV9	.	TRBJ2-5	TGTGCCAGTGCACCGGGACTAGCGGGGGGGCCCGGGACCCAGTACTTC	CASAPGLAGGPGTQYF
.	TRBV18	.	TRBJ2-7	TGTGCCAGCTCTCCTAATCCAGGGGCCTACGAGCAGTACTTC	CASSPNPGAYEQYF
.	TRBV7-2	few	TRBJ2-3	TGTGCCAGCAGCTTAGTTGGTCCAACTTTTCCAGATACGCAGTATTTT	CASSLVGPTFPDTQYF
TRBD2	TRBV18	.	TRBJ2-3	TGTGCCAGCTCACCAAGTCTAGCGGGGTTCACAGATACGCAGTATTTT	CASSPSLAGFTDTQYF
TRBD2	TRBV7-9	.	TRBJ2-4	TGTGCCAGCAGCGGGGGGGGCAAAAACATTCAGTACTTC	CASSGGGKNIQYF
.	TRBV19	.	TRBJ2-1	TGTGCCAGTAGTATCCCCAGTAATGAGCAGTTCTTC	CASSIPSNEQFF
TRBD1	TRBV2	.	TRBJ2-7	TGTGCCAGCAGTTTTCGGACAGGACCGAGGCACTACGAGCAGTACTTC	CASSFRTGPRHYEQYF
TRBD1	TRBV5-1	.	TRBJ2-1	TGCGCCAGCAGCTTGCCACAGGGGAATTATAATGAGCAGTTCTTC	CASSLPQGNYNEQFF
.	TRBV18	.	TRBJ1-6	TGTGCCAGCTCACCAGCAGAATTCTCCTATAATTCACCCCTCCACTTT	CASSPAEFSYNSPLHF
.	TRBV7-2	few	TRBJ1-1	TGTGCCAGCAGCTTAATGAGTTCGGGGACTGAAGCTTTCTTT	CASSLMSSGTEAFF
TRBD2	TRBV7-3	.	TRBJ2-3	TGTGCCAGCAGCCTAAACCCCCAGGGAGGGGGCACAGATACGCAGTATTTT	CASSLNPQGGGTDTQYF
.	TRBV21-1	few	TRBJ2-1	TGTGCCAGCAGCTCACCCGGGGGGGAGTACAATGAGCAGTTCTTC	CASSSPGGEYNEQFF
TRBD1	TRBV5-1	medium-sized	TRBJ2-3	TGCGCCAGCAGCCCTGGACAGGGGGCGGGGACGCAGTATTTT	CASSPGQGAGTQYF
.	TRBV7-2	.	TRBJ1-5	TGTGTCAGCAGCCCACAGGGCCATAGCAATCAGCCCCAGCATTTT	CVSSPQGHSNQPQHF
.	TRBV5-5	.	TRBJ2-1	TGTGCCAGCAGCGACGGGCGGGGGCACCCCTACAATGAGCAGTTCTTC	CASSDGRGHPYNEQFF